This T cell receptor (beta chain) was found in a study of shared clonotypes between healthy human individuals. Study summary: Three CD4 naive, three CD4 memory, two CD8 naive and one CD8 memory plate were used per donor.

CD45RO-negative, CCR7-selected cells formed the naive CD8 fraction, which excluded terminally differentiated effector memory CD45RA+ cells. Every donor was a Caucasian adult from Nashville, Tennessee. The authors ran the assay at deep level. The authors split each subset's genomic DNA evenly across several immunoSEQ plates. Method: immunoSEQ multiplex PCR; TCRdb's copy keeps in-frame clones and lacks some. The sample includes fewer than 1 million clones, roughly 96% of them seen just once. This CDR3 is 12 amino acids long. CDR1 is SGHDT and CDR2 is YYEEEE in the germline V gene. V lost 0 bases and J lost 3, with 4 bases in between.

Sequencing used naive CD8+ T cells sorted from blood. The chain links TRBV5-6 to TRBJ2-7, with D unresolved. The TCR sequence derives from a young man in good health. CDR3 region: CASSLGYYEQYF. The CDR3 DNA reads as TGTGCCAGCAGCTTGGGATACTACGAGCAGTACTTC.